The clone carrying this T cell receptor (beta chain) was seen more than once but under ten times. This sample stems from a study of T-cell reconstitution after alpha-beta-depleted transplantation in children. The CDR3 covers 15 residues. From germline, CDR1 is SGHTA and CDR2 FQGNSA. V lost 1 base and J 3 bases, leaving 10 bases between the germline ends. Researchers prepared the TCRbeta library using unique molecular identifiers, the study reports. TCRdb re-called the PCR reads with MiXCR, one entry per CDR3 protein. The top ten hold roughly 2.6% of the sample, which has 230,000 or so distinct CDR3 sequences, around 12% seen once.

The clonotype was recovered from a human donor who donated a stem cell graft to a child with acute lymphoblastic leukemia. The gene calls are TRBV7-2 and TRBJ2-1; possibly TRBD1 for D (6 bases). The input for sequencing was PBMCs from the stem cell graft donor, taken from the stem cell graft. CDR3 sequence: CASSLEDRNYNEQFF. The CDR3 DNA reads TGTGCCAGCAGCTTAGAAGACAGGAACTACAATGAGCAGTTCTTC.